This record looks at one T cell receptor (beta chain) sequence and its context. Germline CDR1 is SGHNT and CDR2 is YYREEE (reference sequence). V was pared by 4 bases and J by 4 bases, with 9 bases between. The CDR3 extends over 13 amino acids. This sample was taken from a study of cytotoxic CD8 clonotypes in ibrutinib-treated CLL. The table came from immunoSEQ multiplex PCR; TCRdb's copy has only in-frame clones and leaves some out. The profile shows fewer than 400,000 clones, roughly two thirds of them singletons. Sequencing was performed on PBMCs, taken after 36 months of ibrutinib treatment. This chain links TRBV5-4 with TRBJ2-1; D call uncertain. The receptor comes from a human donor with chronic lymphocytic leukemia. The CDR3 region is CASSQTRYNEQFF. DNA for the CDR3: TGTGCCAGCAGCCAGACTCGTTACAATGAGCAGTTCTTC.